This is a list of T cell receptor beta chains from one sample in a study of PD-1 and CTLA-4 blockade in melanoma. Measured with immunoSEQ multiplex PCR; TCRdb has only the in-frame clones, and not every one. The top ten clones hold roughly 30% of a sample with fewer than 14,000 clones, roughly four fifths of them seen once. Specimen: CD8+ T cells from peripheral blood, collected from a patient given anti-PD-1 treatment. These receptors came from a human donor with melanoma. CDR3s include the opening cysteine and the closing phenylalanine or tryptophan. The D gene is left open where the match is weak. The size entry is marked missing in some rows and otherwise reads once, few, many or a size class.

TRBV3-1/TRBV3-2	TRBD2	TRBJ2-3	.	CASSPRLAGDTQYF	TGTGCCAGCAGCCCTAGACTAGCGGGAGATACGCAGTATTTT
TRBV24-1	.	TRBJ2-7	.	CATSDGAYPTYEQYF	TGTGCCACCAGTGATGGGGCATACCCAACCTACGAGCAGTACTTC
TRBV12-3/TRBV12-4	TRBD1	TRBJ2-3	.	CASSRGGADTQYF	TGTGCCAGCAGCCGAGGGGGCGCAGATACGCAGTATTTT
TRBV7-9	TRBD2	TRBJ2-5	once	CASSSGLAGEETQYF	TGTGCCAGCAGCTCGGGACTAGCGGGAGAAGAGACCCAGTACTTC
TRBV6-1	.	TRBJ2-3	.	CASSDPRSTGSSTDTQYF	TGTGCCAGCAGTGACCCCCGAAGTACGGGCTCTAGCACAGATACGCAGTATTTT
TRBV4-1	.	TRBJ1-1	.	CASSPPPTDMNTEAFF	TGCGCCAGCAGCCCCCCCCCGACGGACATGAACACTGAAGCTTTCTTT
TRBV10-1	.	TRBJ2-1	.	CASSPLGYNEQFF	TGCGCCAGCAGCCCGCTGGGGTACAATGAGCAGTTCTTC
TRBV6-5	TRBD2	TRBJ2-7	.	CASSQWGLRSYEQYF	TGTGCCAGCAGTCAATGGGGACTACGCTCCTACGAGCAGTACTTC
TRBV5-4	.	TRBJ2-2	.	CASSLKGMNTGELFF	TGTGCCAGCAGCTTGAAAGGGATGAACACCGGGGAGCTGTTTTTT
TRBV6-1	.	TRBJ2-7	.	CASSEGRQYF	TGTGCCAGCAGTGAAGGAAGGCAGTACTTC
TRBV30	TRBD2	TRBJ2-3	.	CAWSVGSGGLTDTQYF	TGTGCCTGGAGTGTAGGTAGCGGGGGCCTCACAGATACGCAGTATTTT
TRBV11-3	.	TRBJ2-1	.	CASSTTLGAYNEQFF	TGTGCCAGCAGCACCACTCTCGGGGCCTACAATGAGCAGTTCTTC
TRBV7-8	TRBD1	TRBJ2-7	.	CASSLDLYPGTGTGHEQYF	TGTGCCAGCAGCTTAGATTTGTATCCCGGGACAGGGACGGGTCACGAGCAGTACTTC
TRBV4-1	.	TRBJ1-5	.	CASSQEHRVHQPQHF	TGCGCCAGCAGCCAAGAGCACAGGGTTCATCAGCCCCAGCATTTT
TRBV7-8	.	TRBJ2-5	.	CASSHPWPQETQYF	TGTGCCAGCAGCCACCCGTGGCCCCAAGAGACCCAGTACTTC
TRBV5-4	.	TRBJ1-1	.	CASSPTDRNTEAFF	TGTGCCAGCAGCCCTACGGACAGGAACACTGAAGCTTTCTTT
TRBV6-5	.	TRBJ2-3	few	CASIGTSSTDTQYF	TGTGCCAGTATAGGGACCTCTAGCACAGATACGCAGTATTTT
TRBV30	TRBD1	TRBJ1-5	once	CAWSDGTGVQPQHF	TGTGCCTGGAGTGACGGGACAGGGGTTCAGCCCCAGCATTTT
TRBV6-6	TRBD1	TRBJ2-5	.	CASSLRTGPQETQYF	TGTGCCAGCAGCCTCCGGACAGGACCACAAGAGACCCAGTACTTC
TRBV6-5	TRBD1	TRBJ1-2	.	CASSFTGTGKDGYTF	TGTGCCAGCAGTTTCACCGGGACAGGGAAGGATGGCTACACCTTC
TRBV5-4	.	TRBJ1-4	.	CASSLGRVNEKLFF	TGTGCCAGCAGCTTGGGGCGAGTTAATGAAAAACTGTTTTTT
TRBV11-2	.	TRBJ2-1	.	CASSFDYPTYNEQFF	TGTGCCAGCAGCTTTGACTACCCCACCTACAATGAGCAGTTCTTC
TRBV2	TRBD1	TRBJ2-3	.	CASSERNRGSDTQYF	TGTGCCAGCAGTGAACGGAACAGGGGCTCAGATACGCAGTATTTT
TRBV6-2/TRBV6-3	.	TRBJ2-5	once	CASSYSSGTRETQYF	TGTGCCAGCAGTTACTCGTCTGGTACTAGGGAGACCCAGTACTTC
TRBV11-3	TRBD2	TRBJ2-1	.	CASSLDDRTSGSSNEQFF	TGTGCCAGCAGCTTAGACGACCGGACTAGCGGGAGTTCCAATGAGCAGTTCTTC
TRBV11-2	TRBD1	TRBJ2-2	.	CASSLSGQGYTGELFF	TGTGCCAGCAGCTTATCCGGACAGGGGTACACCGGGGAGCTGTTTTTT
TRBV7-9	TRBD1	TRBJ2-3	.	CASSYTGASTDTQYF	TGTGCCAGCAGCTACACAGGGGCGAGCACAGATACGCAGTATTTT
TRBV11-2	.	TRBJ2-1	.	CASSLWGAADSYNEQFF	TGTGCCAGCAGCTTATGGGGGGCAGCGGACTCCTACAATGAGCAGTTCTTC
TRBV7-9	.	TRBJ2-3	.	CASSLGDGDTQYF	TGTGCCAGCAGCTTAGGGGACGGAGATACGCAGTATTTT
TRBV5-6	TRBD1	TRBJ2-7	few	CASSLWDREDYEQYF	TGTGCCAGCAGCTTATGGGACAGGGAGGATTACGAGCAGTACTTC
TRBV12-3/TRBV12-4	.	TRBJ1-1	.	CASSFNTEAFF	TGTGCCAGCAGTTTCAACACTGAAGCTTTCTTT
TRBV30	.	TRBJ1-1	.	CAWMRAGEGNTEAFF	TGTGCCTGGATGAGGGCAGGGGAGGGGAACACTGAAGCTTTCTTT
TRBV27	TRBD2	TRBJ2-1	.	CASSLLSVETSGFNEQFF	TGTGCCAGCAGTTTATTGAGTGTCGAGACTAGCGGTTTCAATGAGCAGTTCTTC
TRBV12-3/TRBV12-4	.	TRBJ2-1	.	CATSPPDNEQFF	TGTGCCACCAGCCCCCCAGATAATGAGCAGTTCTTC
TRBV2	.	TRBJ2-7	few	CASSEGHSYEQYF	TGTGCCAGCAGTGAGGGCCACTCCTACGAGCAGTACTTC
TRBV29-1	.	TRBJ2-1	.	CSVWTQEGEQFF	TGCAGCGTTTGGACTCAAGAAGGGGAGCAGTTCTTC
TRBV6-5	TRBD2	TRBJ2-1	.	CASRGLAGSYNEQFF	TGTGCCAGCAGGGGACTAGCGGGGTCCTACAATGAGCAGTTCTTC
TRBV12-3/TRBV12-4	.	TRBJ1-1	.	CASNPGRGMAFF	TGTGCCAGCAACCCCGGACGGGGAATGGCTTTCTTT
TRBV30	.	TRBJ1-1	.	CAWIRRTEAFF	TGTGCCTGGATTCGGAGGACTGAAGCTTTCTTT
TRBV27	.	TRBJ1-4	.	CASSLIGSEKLFF	TGTGCCAGCAGTTTAATCGGTAGTGAAAAACTGTTTTTT
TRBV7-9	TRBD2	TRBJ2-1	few	CASSMGSGRTNEQFF	TGTGCCAGCAGCATGGGGAGCGGGAGAACCAATGAGCAGTTCTTC
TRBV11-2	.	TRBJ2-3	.	CASSFLPSEVGDTQYF	TGTGCCAGCAGCTTCCTCCCGAGCGAGGTCGGGGATACGCAGTATTTT
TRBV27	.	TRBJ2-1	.	CASRPTSGIARGHEQFF	TGTGCCAGCAGACCTACCTCCGGGATCGCGAGGGGCCATGAGCAGTTCTTC
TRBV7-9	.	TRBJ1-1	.	CASTPSTEAFF	TGTGCCAGCACCCCTAGCACTGAAGCTTTCTTT
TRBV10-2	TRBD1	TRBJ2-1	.	CASSEPDTGGSYNEQFF	TGCGCCAGCAGTGAGCCGGACACAGGGGGCTCCTACAATGAGCAGTTCTTC
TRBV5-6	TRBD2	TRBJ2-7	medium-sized	CASSVIAGAYEQYF	TGTGCCAGCAGCGTCATAGCGGGAGCCTACGAGCAGTACTTC
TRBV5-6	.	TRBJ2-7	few	CASSLDEGRDEQYF	TGTGCCAGCAGCTTAGACGAGGGCAGGGACGAGCAGTACTTC
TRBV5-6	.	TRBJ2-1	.	CASSLDPGSSYNEQFF	TGTGCCAGCAGCTTGGATCCGGGGAGCTCCTACAATGAGCAGTTCTTC
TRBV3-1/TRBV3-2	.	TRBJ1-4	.	CASSQERSEGEKLFF	TGTGCCAGCAGCCAAGAAAGGTCAGAAGGAGAAAAACTGTTTTTT
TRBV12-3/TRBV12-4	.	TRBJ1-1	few	CASSYWGWTEAFF	TGTGCCAGCAGCTATTGGGGCTGGACTGAAGCTTTCTTT
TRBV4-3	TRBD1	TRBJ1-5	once	CASSQGQGRRPQHF	TGCGCCAGCAGCCAGGGACAGGGACGGCGGCCCCAGCATTTT
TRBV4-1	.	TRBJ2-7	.	CASSQGTGSSYEQYF	TGCGCCAGCAGCCAAGGTACAGGCTCTTCCTACGAGCAGTACTTC
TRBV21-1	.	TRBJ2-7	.	CASSKGGSSGDAYEQYF	TGTGCCAGCAGCAAAGGGGGCTCTAGCGGGGACGCCTACGAGCAGTACTTC
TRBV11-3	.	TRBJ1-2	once	CASSFDTTDYGYTF	TGTGCCAGCAGCTTCGACACAACTGACTATGGCTACACCTTC
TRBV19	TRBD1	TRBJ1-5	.	CASTLKRGTGNQPQHF	TGTGCCAGCACCCTTAAGAGGGGGACAGGTAATCAGCCCCAGCATTTT
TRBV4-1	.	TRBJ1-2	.	CASSQDLWQRYGYTF	TGCGCCAGCAGCCAAGATTTATGGCAGAGATATGGCTACACCTTC